These 8 T cell receptor beta chains were all obtained from the same sample, sequenced in a study of shared clonotypes between healthy human individuals. TCRdb's copy holds only in-frame clones and misses some; the assay was immunoSEQ multiplex PCR. The top ten clones hold about 1.5% of a sample with about 980,000 clones, roughly 72% of them seen once. The sample consisted of memory CD4+ T cells sorted from blood. Subset of the sample: CD45RA-negative fraction. The source is a man younger than 30 in good health.

The V and J genes are TRBV12-5 and TRBJ2-3, with D tentatively TRBD2 (6 bases). The CDR3 is made up of 14 amino acids. CDR1 LGHNT and CDR2 FRNRAP come from the germline V gene. The V end lost 6 bases, the J end lost 0 bases, and 10 bases lay between the germline ends. The CDR3 coding sequence is TGTGCTAGTGGCCCCAGCGGGAGCACAGATACGCAGTATTTT. Amino acids: CASGPSGSTDTQYF.

The chain combines TRBV18 with TRBJ2-7; weak D call: TRBD2 (6 bases). This CDR3 has 14 residues. Germline CDR1 reads KGHSH; CDR2 reads LQKENI. V dropped 2 bases and J dropped 6 bases, with 14 bases sitting between them. The DNA for the CDR3 is TGTGCCAGCTCACCAGAGGGCGCGGGAATCGAGCAGTACTTC. The encoded protein is CASSPEGAGIEQYF.

This chain links TRBV5-6 with TRBJ1-5; D remains unclear. This CDR3 spans 15 amino acids. Trimming cost V 2 bases and J 2 bases, with 11 bases left between them. Germline-derived CDR1 and CDR2 are SGHDT and YYEEEE. The CDR3, as DNA: TGTGCCAGCAGCTTTGGGAGGCGGGGCAATCAGCCCCAGCATTTT. Amino acid sequence: CASSFGRRGNQPQHF.

The rearrangement uses TRBV5-6 and TRBJ1-4; D unresolved. Between the trimmed V and J ends, which lost 2 bases and 7 bases, there was a span of 12 bases. This CDR3 comprises 14 residues. Germline V gives CDR1 SGHDT, CDR2 YYEEEE. CDR3 nucleotides: TGTGCCAGCAGCTTCTACCGAACGAGTGAAAAACTGTTTTTT. This gives the protein CASSFYRTSEKLFF.

The chain is built from TRBV5-6 and TRBJ1-6; the D is unclear. The CDR3 is made up of 15 amino acids. Deletions cut 4 bases from V and 6 bases from J, with 14 bases between. CDR1 SGHDT and CDR2 YYEEEE come from the germline V gene. The CDR3 reads CASSLGSPSNSPLHF. The CDR3 region has the DNA TGTGCCAGCAGCCTCGGGTCCCCTAGTAATTCACCCCTCCACTTT.

The chain recombines TRBV9 with TRBJ1-5; a weak D match, TRBD1 (6 bases). Germline lookup yields CDR1 SGDLS and CDR2 YYNGEE. CDR3 length: 15 residues. V lost 0 bases and J lost 5, with 12 bases in between. DNA for the CDR3: TGTGCCAGCAGCGTAGCCCACAGGGAGGATCAGCCCCAGCATTTT. Translated: CASSVAHREDQPQHF. The complete variable domain, with remaining parts taken from reference TRBV9 and TRBJ1-5, reads DSGVTQTPKHLITATGQRVTLRCSPRSGDLSVYWYQQSLDQGLQFLIQYYNGEERAKGNILERFSAQQFPDLHSELNLSSLELGDSALYFCASSVAHREDQPQHFGDGTRLSIL.

The chain couples TRBV19 to TRBJ1-3, with D possibly TRBD1 on 5 matching bases. Germline V gives CDR1 LNHDA, CDR2 SQIVND (reference sequence). The CDR3 has 17 residues. Trimming shortened V by 6 bases and J by 0 bases, and 18 bases separated the two germline ends. The CDR3: CASRSPTAVSSGNTIYF. Here the CDR3 DNA reads TGTGCCAGTAGGAGCCCGACAGCTGTGAGCTCTGGAAACACCATATATTTT.

This clone was recorded only once. The chain recombines TRBV7-2 with TRBJ1-3; no definite D call. The CDR3 is 15 amino acids. From germline, CDR1 is SGHTA and CDR2 FQGNSA. V lost 3 bases to trimming and J lost 1 base, with 10 bases between them. This chain's CDR3 is CASSLVPGSGNTIYF. CDR3 coding DNA: TGTGCCAGCAGCTTGGTGCCGGGATCTGGAAACACCATATATTTT.